This TCR beta chain was identified during a study of T cells after yellow fever vaccination (dated by TCRdb to the late 2010s). Turning to the overall study: The SMART-Seq v4 Ultra Low Input RNA kit was used to prepare libraries from fractions with low cell numbers. To track T-cell clones before and after primary and booster YFV17D yellow fever vaccination, bulk TCR alpha and beta repertoires were sequenced longitudinally. Two healthy male donors, one aged 18 to 29 and one aged 30 to 40 years, made up the cohort. Bulk PBMC replicates and cell subsets were isolated from blood drawn at multiple timepoints before and after both primary and secondary immunization.

For sequencing, an Illumina NovaSeq 6000 was employed. TCR cDNA was synthesized by 5'RACE template switching, which introduced a universal primer site and unique molecular identifiers. cDNA synthesis was primed from both the TCR alpha and TCR beta constant segments. Two PCR steps were used to amplify libraries, with sample barcodes and sequencing adapters being added in the second step. Sequencing of the libraries was done on either Illumina HiSeq 2500 (2x100 bp) or NovaSeq (2x150 bp). Per the original workflow: Reads were demultiplexed and collapsed into UMI consensus sequences with MIGEC, and V(D)J alignment was performed with MiXCR. Using edgeR on replicate PBMC samples, clonotypes were called vaccine-responding if FDR was below 0.01 and the log2 fold change was above 5 up to day 15. CD4 or CD8 identity was assigned to each bulk clonotype according to whether the clonotype was present at higher abundance in the sequenced CD4 repertoire or the sequenced CD8 repertoire. TCRdb trimmed the raw reads at Q25, called clones with MiXCR and kept productive beta chains. Every entry covers one CDR3 protein and lists the most common genes and DNA from its rows. V and J calls and clone size were set by TCRdb, not the authors. Here the sample has about 340,000 distinct CDR3 sequences; approximately 3.9% occur a single time. The ten largest make up 20% to 25% of the sample.

Explained via the paper, the treatment or condition label denotes: live attenuated yellow fever vaccine strain. At each blood-draw timepoint, two biological replicates of bulk PBMCs were collected. A standard Ficoll-Paque protocol was used to isolate PBMCs from peripheral blood. RNA was extracted with TriZol from bulk PBMCs, CD4 and CD8 fractions, and dextramer-positive and dextramer-negative fractions. On the study overall, not on this receptor specifically: Because only a couple of donors were included in the study, the extent to which the findings can be generalized is limited. Most clones expanded after primary vaccination (around 96% of CD4 and about 85% of CD8) were re-detected after the booster, suggesting that broad memory maintenance occurred. A small fraction of clonotypes appeared in both the CD4 and CD8 compartments, likely as a result of convergent recombination. The secondary T-cell response was found to be weaker but faster than the primary response, with a peak reached on day 5 rather than on day 15. FACS-sorted repertoires could contain abundant contaminating clonotypes from the bulk population, so computational filtering was required.

From the germline V gene, CDR1 is LGHNA and CDR2 is YNFKEQ. Including cysteine and phenylalanine, the CDR3 has 12 amino acids. CDR3 DNA only is kept here, 36 bases in frame from base 1. Trimming at the junction amounts to 5 bases on V and 12 bases on J, and the germline ends lie 16 bases apart. This clonotype turned up a few times. Its recognized antigen is unknown. Base qualities are missing; no much larger clone stands one base away. The sample here was PBMCs, taken 5 days after the yellow fever booster vaccination. The TCR was taken from a man aged 18 to 30 who received the YFV17D yellow fever vaccine. The rearranged chain carries TRBV4-2 and TRBJ1-1; the D gene assignment is ambiguous. This receptor has the CDR3 CASSGFRASPFF. The bases are TGTGCCAGCAGCGGGTTTCGGGCCTCTCCTTTCTTT.